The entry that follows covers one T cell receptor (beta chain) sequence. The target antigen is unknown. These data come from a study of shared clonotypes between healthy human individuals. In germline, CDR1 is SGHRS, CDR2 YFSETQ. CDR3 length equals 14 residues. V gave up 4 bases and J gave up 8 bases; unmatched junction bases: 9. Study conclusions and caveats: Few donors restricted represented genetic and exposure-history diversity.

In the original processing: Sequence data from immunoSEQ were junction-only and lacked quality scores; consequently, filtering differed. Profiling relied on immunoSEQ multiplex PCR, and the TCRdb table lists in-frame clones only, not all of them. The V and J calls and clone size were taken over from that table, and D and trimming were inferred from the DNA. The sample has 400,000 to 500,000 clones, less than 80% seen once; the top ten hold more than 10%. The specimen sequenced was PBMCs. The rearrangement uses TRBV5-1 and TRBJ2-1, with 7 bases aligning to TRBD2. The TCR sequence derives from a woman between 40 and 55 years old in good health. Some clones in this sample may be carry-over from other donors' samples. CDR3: CASSPSGERHEQFF. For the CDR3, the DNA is TGCGCCAGCAGCCCCAGCGGGGAGAGGCATGAGCAGTTCTTC.